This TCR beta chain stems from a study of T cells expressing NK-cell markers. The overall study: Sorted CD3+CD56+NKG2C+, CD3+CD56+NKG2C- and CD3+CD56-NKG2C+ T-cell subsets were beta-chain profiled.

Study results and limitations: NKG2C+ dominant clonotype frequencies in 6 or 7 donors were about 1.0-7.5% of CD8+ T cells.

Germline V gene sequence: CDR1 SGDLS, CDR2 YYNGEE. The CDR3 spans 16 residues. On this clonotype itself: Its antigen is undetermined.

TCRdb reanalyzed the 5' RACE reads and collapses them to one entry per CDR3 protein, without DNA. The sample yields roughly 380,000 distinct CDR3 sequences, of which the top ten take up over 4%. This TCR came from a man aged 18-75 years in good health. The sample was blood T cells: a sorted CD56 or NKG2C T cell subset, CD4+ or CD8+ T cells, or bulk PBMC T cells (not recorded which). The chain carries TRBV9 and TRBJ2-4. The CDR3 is CASSVDKDTAKNIQYF.